This note documents a single T cell receptor beta chain sequence. What it binds is unknown. The source of the sample is a study of cytotoxic CD8 clonotypes in ibrutinib-treated CLL. As for the study in general: A median approximately 12 months of treatment, range 6 to 36, preceded the collection of response samples. Whole-study findings and limits: Treatment saw public clonotypes, which were uncommon, either contract or stay stable. Clonality was higher at baseline than in age-matched healthy donors and tracked circulating CD8+ T-cell counts.

This CDR3 is 16 amino acids long. In germline, CDR1 is SEHNR, CDR2 FQNEAQ (reference sequence). Trimming cost V 0 bases and J 6 bases; bases outside gene matches: 7. The repertoire was sequenced with immunoSEQ multiplex PCR; TCRdb's copy has only in-frame clones and lacks some. The sample includes approximately 130,000 clones, 80% to 90% of them seen just once. Sample: PBMCs, taken after 24 months of ibrutinib treatment. J is TRBJ2-7 and V is TRBV7-9, with TRBD2 matching over 11 bases. The receptor comes from a human donor with chronic lymphocytic leukemia. DNA for the CDR3: TGTGCCAGCAGCTTAGCGTGTAGCGGGGGGGTGTGCGAGCAGTACTTC. This translates into CASSLACSGGVCEQYF.